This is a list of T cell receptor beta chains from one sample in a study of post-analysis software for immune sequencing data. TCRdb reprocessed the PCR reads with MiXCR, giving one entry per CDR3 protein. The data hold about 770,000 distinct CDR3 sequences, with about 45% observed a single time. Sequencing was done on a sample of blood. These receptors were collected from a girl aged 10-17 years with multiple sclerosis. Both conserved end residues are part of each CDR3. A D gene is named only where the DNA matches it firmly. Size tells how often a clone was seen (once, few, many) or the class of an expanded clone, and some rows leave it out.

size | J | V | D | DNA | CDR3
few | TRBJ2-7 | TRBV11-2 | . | TGTGCCAGCGCCAGGGGGGCCTCAAACGAGCAGTACTTC | CASARGASNEQYF
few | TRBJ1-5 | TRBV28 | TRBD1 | TGTGCCACCAGACGGGACAGGGGAGACTATAGCAATCAGCCCCAGCATTTT | CATRRDRGDYSNQPQHF
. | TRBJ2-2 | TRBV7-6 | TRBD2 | TGTGCCAGCAGCTTATCCGCTAGCGGGCCGGTGGGGGAGCTGTTTTTT | CASSLSASGPVGELFF
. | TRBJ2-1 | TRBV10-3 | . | TGTGCCTTGAACGAACTGAGCGGAGACCCAAATGAGCAGTTCTTC | CALNELSGDPNEQFF
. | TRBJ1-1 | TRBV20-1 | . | TGCAGTGCTAGACCCCTGGGGAACACTGAAGCTTTCTTT | CSARPLGNTEAFF
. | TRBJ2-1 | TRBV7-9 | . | TGTGCCAGCAGCACCCTCGCGCTTAGCTCCTACAATGAGCAGTTCTTC | CASSTLALSSYNEQFF
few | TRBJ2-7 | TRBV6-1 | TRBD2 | TGTGCCAGCAGTGGCCCTAGCGGGAGATCCCTCTCGTACGAGCAGTACTTC | CASSGPSGRSLSYEQYF
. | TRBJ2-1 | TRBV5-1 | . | TGCGCCAGCAGCGAAACCGGGGGTGAGCAGTTCTTC | CASSETGGEQFF
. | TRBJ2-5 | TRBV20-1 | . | TGCAGTAGCCCCCGGGGCCACCAAGAGACCCAGTACTTC | CSSPRGHQETQYF
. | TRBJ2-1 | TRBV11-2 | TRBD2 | TGTGCCAGCAGTCCCGGGACTAGAAGGTGGTATGAGCAGTTCTTC | CASSPGTRRWYEQFF
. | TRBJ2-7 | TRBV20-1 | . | TGCAGTGCTCCTAGGGGGGAAGGTTACGAGCAGTACTTC | CSAPRGEGYEQYF
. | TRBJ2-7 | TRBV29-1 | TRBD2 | TGCAGCGTTAGTAGCGGGAACTCCTACGAGCAGTACTTC | CSVSSGNSYEQYF
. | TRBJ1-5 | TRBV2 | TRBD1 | TGTGCCAGCAGTGACATGGGGCTGGGACAGCTTAATCAGCCCCAGCATTTT | CASSDMGLGQLNQPQHF
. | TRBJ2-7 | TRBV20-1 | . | TGCAGTGCTGGACCCGCTCAACAGGGATTCCGCCGGGAGCAGTACTTC | CSAGPAQQGFRREQYF
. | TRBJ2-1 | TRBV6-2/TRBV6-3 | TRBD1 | TGTGCCAGCAGTATGAATAGACAGGGCTACAATGAGCAGTTCTTC | CASSMNRQGYNEQFF
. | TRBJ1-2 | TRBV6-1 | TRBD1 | TGTGCCAGCAGTGAAGCGCTTTCCTGGGACAGGGTCGGCGGCTACACCTTC | CASSEALSWDRVGGYTF
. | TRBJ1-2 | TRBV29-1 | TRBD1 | TGCAGCGTCGCCGGGACAGGCAACCCCTATGGCTACACCTTC | CSVAGTGNPYGYTF